The clone carrying this TCR beta chain was counted a few times. As yet, its antigen is unknown. Germline CDR1 is LGHDT and CDR2 is YNNKEL (reference sequence). Deletions cut 1 base from V and 2 bases from J, with 15 bases between. CDR3 length equals 16 residues. The entry originates in a study of identical twins. General study results and limits: Carriage of fewer insertions was seen in abundant cord blood beta clonotypes, whereas memory repertoires showed none.

TCRdb reprocessed the 5' RACE reads via MiXCR and lists one record per CDR3 protein. The profile covers around 450,000 distinct CDR3 sequences, with 14% appearing a single time and roughly 0.56% taken by the ten largest. These data are also associated with another study on yellow fever vaccine responses in identical twins.

J is TRBJ2-7 and V is TRBV3-1; the D gene is possibly TRBD2 (6 bases). This TCR was sampled from a woman under 30 in good health. Material: CD4+ T cells sorted from blood. Written as DNA, the CDR3 is TGTGCCAGCAGCCAAGGGCTAGCGAAGGCGACCTACGAGCAGTACTTC. Protein product: CASSQGLAKATYEQYF.